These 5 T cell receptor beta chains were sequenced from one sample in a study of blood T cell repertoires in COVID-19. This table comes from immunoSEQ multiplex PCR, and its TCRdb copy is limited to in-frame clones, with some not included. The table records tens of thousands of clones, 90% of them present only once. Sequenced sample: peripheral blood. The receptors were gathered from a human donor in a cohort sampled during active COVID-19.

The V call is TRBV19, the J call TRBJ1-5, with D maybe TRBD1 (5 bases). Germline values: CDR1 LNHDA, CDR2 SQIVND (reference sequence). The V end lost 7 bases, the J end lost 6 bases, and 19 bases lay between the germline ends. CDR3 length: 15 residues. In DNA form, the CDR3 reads TGTGCCAGTAACGAGCAGGGCGGTCGACCTCAGCCCCAGCATTTT. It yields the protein CASNEQGGRPQPQHF.

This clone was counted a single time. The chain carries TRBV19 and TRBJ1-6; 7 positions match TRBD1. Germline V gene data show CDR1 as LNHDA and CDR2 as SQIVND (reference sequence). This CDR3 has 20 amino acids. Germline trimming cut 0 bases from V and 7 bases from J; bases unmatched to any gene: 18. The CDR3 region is CASSIDLLEGATPRNSPLHF. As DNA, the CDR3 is TGTGCCAGTAGTATAGATCTATTGGAGGGGGCCACCCCCCGAAATTCACCCCTCCACTTT.

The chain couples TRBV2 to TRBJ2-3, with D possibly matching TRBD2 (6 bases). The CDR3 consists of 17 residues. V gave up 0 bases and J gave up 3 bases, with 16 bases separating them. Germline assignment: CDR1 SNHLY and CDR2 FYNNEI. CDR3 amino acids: CASSEAGLVDRTDTQYF. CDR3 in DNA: TGTGCCAGCAGTGAAGCGGGACTCGTCGATCGGACAGATACGCAGTATTTT. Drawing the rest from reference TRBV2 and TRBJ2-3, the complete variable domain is EPEVTQTPSHQVTQMGQEVILRCVPISNHLYFYWYRQILGQKVEFLVSFYNNEISEKSEIFDDQFSVERPDGSNFTLKIRSTKLEDSAMYFCASSEAGLVDRTDTQYFGPGTRLTVL.

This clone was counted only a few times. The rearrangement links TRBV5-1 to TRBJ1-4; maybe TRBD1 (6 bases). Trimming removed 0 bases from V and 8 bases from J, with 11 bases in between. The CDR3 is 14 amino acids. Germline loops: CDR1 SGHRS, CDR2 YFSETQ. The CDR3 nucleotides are TGCGCCAGCAGCTTGGAACAGGGAGTCGAAAAACTGTTTTTT. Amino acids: CASSLEQGVEKLFF. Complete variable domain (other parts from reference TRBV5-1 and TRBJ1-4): KAGVTQTPRYLIKTRGQQVTLSCSPISGHRSVSWYQQTPGQGLQFLFEYFSETQRNKGNFPGRFSGRQFSNSRSEMNVSTLELGDSALYLCASSLEQGVEKLFFGSGTQLSVL.

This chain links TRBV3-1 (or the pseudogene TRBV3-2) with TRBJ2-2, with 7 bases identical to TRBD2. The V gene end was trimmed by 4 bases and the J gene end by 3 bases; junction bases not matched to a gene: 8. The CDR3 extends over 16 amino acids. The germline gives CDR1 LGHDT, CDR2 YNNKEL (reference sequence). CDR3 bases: TGTGCCAGCAGCCTCCGGGCTAGCGGTTACACCGGGGAGCTGTTTTTT. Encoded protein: CASSLRASGYTGELFF.